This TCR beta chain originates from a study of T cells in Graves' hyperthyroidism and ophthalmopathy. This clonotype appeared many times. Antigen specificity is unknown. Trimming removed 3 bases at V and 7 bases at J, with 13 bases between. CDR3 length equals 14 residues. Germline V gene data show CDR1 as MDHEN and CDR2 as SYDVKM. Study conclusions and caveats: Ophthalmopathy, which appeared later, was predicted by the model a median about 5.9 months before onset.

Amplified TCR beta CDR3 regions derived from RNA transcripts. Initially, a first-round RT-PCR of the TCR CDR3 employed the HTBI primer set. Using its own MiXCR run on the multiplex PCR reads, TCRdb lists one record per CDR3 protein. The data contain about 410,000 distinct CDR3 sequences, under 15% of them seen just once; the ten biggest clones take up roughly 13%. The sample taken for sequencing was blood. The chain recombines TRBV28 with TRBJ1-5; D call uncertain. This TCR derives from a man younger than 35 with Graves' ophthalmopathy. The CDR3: CASSFGPGGQPQHF. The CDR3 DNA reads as TGTGCCAGCAGTTTTGGGCCAGGCGGCCAGCCCCAGCATTTT.